This TCR beta chain was recorded in a study of blood T cells in healthy people across ages. Study details: Capturing about one barcoded beta molecule per two T cells was achieved by template switching. Broader study findings: Since the PBMCs were unsorted, naive and antigen-experienced cells could not be conclusively compared. In long-lived donors, naive CD4+ cell counts and diversity exceeded those of aged donors.

This clonotype was seen a few times. Its antigen is undetermined. V lost 2 bases and J 0 bases, leaving 14 bases between the germline ends. The CDR3 is 17 residues long. Germline loops: CDR1 MNHNS, CDR2 SASEGT. The authors ran a second PCR of roughly 7 to 11 cycles using a sample-barcoded 5' primer and a J-beta primer mix. Per sample, CDR3-containing paired-end reads numbered at least 2.5 million. TCRdb itself ran the 5' RACE reads through MiXCR, one entry per CDR3 protein. The data contain around 1.5 million distinct CDR3 sequences, about 32% of them singletons. Input material: blood. This receptor was taken from a woman in her 30s in good health. The genes are TRBV6-1 and TRBJ2-4; D unresolved. CDR3 residues: CASSEFGQALAKNIQYF. The CDR3 DNA sequence: TGTGCCAGCAGTGAATTTGGGCAGGCGCTAGCCAAAAACATTCAGTACTTC.